This T cell receptor beta chain was retrieved from a study of cytomegalovirus exposure and HLA in healthy donors. The CDR3 is 14 residues long. Trimming pared 1 base from V and 3 bases from J, leaving 6 bases between. Germline V gene data show CDR1 as MGHDK and CDR2 as SYGVNS. PCR employed 60 Vbeta and 13 Jbeta primers. Measured with immunoSEQ multiplex PCR; TCRdb has only the in-frame clones, and not every one. The data show about 140,000 clones, around 78% seen once. Everyone who donated was a healthy bone marrow donor. Study outcomes and limitations: Earlier analysis found most TCR beta V segments productive about 87% or about 30% of the time. Later analysis identified 16,951 TCR beta sequences associated with HLA alleles, using a false discovery rate threshold of 0.05.

There are a few counts of this clone. The target antigen is unknown. Sequencing input: PBMCs. This receptor was identified in a young woman in good health and CMV-seropositive. The rearrangement links TRBV25-1 to TRBJ2-2, with D tentatively TRBD1 (5 bases). The CDR3 spells CASSEFRDTGELFF. The CDR3 DNA follows: TGTGCCAGCAGTGAATTCAGGGACACCGGGGAGCTGTTTTTT.